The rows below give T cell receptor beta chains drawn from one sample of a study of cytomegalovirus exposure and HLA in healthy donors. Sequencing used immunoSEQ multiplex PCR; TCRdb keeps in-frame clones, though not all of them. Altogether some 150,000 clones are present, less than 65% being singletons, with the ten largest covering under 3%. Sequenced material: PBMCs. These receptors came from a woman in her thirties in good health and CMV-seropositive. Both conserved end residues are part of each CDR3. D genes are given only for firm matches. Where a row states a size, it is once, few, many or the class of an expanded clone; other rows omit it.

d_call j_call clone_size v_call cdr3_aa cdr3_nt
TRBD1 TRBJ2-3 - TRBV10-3 CAIGAPGGNTQYF TGTGCCATCGGTGCACCAGGGGGCAATACGCAGTATTTT
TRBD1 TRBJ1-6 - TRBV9 CASSVVGDSSYNSPLHF TGTGCCAGCAGCGTAGTTGGGGACAGCTCCTATAATTCACCCCTCCACTTT
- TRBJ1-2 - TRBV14 CASSQARNYGYTF TGTGCCAGCAGCCAAGCCAGGAACTATGGCTACACCTTC
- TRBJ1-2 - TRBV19 CASTTSGGYYGYTF TGTGCCAGTACCACCTCGGGAGGTTACTATGGCTACACCTTC
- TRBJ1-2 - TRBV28 CASSSSYGYTF TGTGCCAGCAGTTCATCCTATGGCTACACCTTC
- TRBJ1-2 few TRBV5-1 CASSWSTSNYGYTF TGCGCCAGCAGCTGGAGTACCTCTAACTATGGCTACACCTTC
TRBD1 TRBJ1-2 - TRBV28 CASSSSGQGEYGYTF TGTGCCAGCAGTTCCTCGGGACAGGGTGAATATGGCTACACCTTC
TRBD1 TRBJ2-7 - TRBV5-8 CASSFINSRAGGNEQYF TGTGCCAGCAGCTTTATAAACTCCCGGGCAGGGGGTAACGAGCAGTACTTC
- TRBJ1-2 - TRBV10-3 CAISEAGGVRGYTF TGTGCCATCAGTGAGGCGGGCGGGGTCCGGGGCTACACCTTC
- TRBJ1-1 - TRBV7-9 CASSFAPKNTEAFF TGTGCCAGCAGCTTTGCGCCCAAGAACACTGAAGCTTTCTTT
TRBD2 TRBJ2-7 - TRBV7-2 CASSPLAGAYEQYF TGTGCCAGCAGCCCGCTAGCGGGGGCCTACGAGCAGTACTTC
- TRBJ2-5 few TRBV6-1 CASSFKETQYF TGTGCCAGCAGTTTTAAAGAGACCCAGTACTTC
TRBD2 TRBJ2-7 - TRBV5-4 CASSLALGLAGYSYEQYF TGTGCCAGCAGCTTGGCGCTGGGACTAGCGGGATACTCCTACGAGCAGTACTTC